The T cell receptor beta chain under discussion was sequenced for a study of blood T cell repertoires in COVID-19. Study at large: Donors in the United States, Italy and Spain gave samples during acute or convalescent COVID-19.

The CDR3 sequence is 13 residues long. From germline, CDR1 is MNHNY and CDR2 SVGAGI (reference sequence). After removal of 11 bases from V and 3 bases from J, the junction contained 7 bases not matched to a gene. Sequencing was performed with immunoSEQ multiplex PCR; in TCRdb, only in-frame clones are kept and a portion is missing. The profile covers tens of thousands of clones, with roughly 80% appearing a single time and more than 8% taken by the ten largest. The TCR originated in a man in his sixties in a cohort sampled during active COVID-19. Sequenced material: peripheral blood. This chain joins TRBV6-6 and TRBJ1-5; 7 positions match TRBD1. The CDR3 bases are TGTGCCGTCCGGGACAGTAACAATCAGCCCCAGCATTTT. Residues: CAVRDSNNQPQHF.